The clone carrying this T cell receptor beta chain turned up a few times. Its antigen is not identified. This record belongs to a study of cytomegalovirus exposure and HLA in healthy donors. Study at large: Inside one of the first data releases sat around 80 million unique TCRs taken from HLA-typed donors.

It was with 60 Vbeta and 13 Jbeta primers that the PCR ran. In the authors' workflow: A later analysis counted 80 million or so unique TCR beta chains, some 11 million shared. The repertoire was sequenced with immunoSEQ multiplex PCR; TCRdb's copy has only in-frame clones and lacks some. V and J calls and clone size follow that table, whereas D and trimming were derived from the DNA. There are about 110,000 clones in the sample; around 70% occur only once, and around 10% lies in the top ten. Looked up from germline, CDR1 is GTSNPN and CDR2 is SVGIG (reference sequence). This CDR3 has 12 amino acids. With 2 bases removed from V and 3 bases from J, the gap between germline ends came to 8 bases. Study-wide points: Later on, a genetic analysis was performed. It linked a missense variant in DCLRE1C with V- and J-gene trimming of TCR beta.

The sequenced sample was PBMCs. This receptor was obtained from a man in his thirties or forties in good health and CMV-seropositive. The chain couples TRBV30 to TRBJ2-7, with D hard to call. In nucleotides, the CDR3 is TGTGCCTGGAGTACTGAGGTCTACGAGCAGTACTTC. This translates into CAWSTEVYEQYF.